The present T cell receptor beta chain was sequenced within a study of control samples from healthy donors and cancer patients (TCRdb year 2020). Relative to germline, V is missing 4 bases and J is missing 3 bases, with 3 bases of the junction outside any gene match. Measured from the cysteine to the phenylalanine, the CDR3 is 14 residues long. Only CDR3 DNA is held: 42 bases, read in frame from base 1. According to the germline V gene, CDR1 reads MGHRA and CDR2 reads YSYEKL. The library was generated by the immunoSEQ multiplex PCR assay. Drawn from immuneACCESS, this table holds only the in-frame rearrangements with V and J called that TCRdb kept. Clones are partly lost; checked studies trace under half to an unresolved V gene and leave the rest unexplained. Across this sample there are about 160,000 clones, with 96% seen only once. In total, the top ten clones hold over 1% of the sample. In this sample, this clone turned up a few times. Its antigen is not yet known. Base quality data are lacking; no much larger clone is found one base away.

The chain was built from TRBV4-1 and TRBJ1-5; TRBD1 lines up with 7 middle nucleotides. Sequencing was done on a sample of blood. The receptor comes from a woman in her 30s in good health. The DNA sequence reads TGCGCCAGCAGCCGAACAGGGGCCAATCAGCCCCAGCATTTT. Its amino acids are CASSRTGANQPQHF.